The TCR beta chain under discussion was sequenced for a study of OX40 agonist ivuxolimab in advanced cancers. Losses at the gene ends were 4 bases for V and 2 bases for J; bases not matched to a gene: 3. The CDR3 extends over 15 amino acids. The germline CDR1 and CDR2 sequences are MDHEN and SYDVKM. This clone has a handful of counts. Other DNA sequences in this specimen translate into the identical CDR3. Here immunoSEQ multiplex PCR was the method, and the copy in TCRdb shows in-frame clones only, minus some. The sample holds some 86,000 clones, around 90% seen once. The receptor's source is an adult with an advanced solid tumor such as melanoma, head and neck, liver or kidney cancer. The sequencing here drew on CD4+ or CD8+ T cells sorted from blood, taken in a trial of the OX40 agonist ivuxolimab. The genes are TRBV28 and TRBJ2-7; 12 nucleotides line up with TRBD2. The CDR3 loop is CASSSRTSGTYEQYF. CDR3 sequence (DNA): TGTGCCAGCAGTTCCAGGACTAGCGGGACCTACGAGCAGTACTTC. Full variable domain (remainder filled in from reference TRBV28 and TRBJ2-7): DVKVTQSSRYLVKRTGEKVFLECVQDMDHENMFWYRQDPGLGLRLIYFSYDVKMKEKGDIPEGYSVSREKKERFSLILESASTNQTSMYLCASSSRTSGTYEQYFGPGTRLTVT.